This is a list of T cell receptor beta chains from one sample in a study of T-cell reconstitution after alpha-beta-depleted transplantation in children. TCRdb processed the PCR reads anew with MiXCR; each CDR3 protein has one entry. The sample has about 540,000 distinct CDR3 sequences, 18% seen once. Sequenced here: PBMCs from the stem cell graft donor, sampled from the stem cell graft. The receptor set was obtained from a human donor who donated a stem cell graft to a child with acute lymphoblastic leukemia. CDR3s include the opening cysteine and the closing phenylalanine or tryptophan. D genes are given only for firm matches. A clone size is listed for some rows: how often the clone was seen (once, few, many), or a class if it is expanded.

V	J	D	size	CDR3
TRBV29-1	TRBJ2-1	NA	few	CSVEGQVYNEQFF
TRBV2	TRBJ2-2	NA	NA	CASSEAEWVEELFF
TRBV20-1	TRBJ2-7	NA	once	CSARVSSLQYF
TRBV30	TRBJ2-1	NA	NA	CAWSVGQLYEQFF
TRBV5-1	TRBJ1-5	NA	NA	CASSRDNPQPQHF
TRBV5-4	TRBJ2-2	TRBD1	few	CASSGGQGVAGELFF
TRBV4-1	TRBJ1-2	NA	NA	CASSQAGGADGYTF
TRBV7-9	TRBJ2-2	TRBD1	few	CASSLLGQGYTGELFF
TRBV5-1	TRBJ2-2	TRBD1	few	CASKSNDRATTNTGELFF
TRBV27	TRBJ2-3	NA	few	CASRAPAADTQYF
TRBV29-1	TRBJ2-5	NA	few	CSVEDPGVGETQYF
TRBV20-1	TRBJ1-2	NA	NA	CSARGQTNYGYTF
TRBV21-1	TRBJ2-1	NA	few	CASSKSHDCGSYNEQFF
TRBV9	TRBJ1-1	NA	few	CASSVGRGGEAFF
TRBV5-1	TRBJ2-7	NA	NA	CASSPEGPMDEQYF
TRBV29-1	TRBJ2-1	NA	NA	CSAGYNEQFF
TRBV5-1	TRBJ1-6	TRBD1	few	CASSPLGQNNSPLHF
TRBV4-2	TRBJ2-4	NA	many	CASSQGGVSAKNIQYF
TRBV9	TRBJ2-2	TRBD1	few	CASSVLGQVNTGELFF
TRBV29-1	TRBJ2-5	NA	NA	CSALEPGTEQETQYF
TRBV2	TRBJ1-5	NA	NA	CASSDFNVSPQHF
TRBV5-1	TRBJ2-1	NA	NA	CASSLWLGGNEQFF
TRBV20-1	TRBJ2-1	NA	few	CSARGPAGGSGEQFF
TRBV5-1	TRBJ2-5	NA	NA	CASSLAERRQETQYF
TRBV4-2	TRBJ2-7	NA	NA	CASSQPQGSYEQYF
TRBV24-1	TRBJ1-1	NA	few	CATSDSSGYTEAFF
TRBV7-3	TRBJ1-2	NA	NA	CASSSGHNYGYTF
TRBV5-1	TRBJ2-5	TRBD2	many	CASSRGLAGDGETQYF
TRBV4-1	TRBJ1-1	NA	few	CASSLEGHFNTEAFF
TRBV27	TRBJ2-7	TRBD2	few	CASSYTSGRAFVGEQYF
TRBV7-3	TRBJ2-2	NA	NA	CASSLSRGSRGTGELFF
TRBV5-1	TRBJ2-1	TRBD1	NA	CASSHTVFRQGVGNEQFF
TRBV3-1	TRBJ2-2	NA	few	CASSTASSTGELFF
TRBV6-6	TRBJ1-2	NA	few	CASKQGNYGYTF
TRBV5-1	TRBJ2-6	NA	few	CASSPYSREVRYSGANVLTF
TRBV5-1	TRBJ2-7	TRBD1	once	CASSVLQGTQHEQYF
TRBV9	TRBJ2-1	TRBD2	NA	CASSVGSAGGNEQFF
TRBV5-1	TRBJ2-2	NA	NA	CASSLYGIPDPRELFF
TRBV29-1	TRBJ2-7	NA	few	CSARSGTQLTYEQYF
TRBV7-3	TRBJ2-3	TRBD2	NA	CASSLLGGGRTDTQYF
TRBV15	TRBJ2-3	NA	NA	CATGVSETDTQYF
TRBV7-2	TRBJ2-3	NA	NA	CASRQLPTDTQYF
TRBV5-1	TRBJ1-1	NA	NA	CASSLWLLGITEAFF
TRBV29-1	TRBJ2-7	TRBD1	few	CSVWTPKTGAYEQYF
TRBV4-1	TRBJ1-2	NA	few	CASSSYYGYTF
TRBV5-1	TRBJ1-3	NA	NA	CASSLGPTDTIYF
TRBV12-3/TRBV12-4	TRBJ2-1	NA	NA	CASSFVWNEQFF
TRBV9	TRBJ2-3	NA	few	CASSFDGQPSLRDTQYF
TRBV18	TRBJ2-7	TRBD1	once	CASSPGDRADEQYF
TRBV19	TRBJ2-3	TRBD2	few	CASQSGRPDTQYF
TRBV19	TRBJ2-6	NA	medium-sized	CASSITRSGANVLTF
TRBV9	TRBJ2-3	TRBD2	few	CASSVVAGDTDTQYF
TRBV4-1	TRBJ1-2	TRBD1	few	CASSQDPLIYRGRLYGYTF